These 10 T cell receptor beta chains originate from one sample sequenced in a study of blood T cell repertoires in COVID-19. Assay: immunoSEQ multiplex PCR; the TCRdb copy retains only in-frame clones and omits some. This repertoire shows about 160,000 clones, 82% found once; its top ten account for 5.5% to 7.5%. The specimen sequenced was peripheral blood. These receptors were obtained from a woman between 35 and 50 years old with COVID-19, enrolled during active disease.

The chain links TRBV14 to TRBJ2-4, with D perhaps TRBD2 (5 bases). Germline V lookup: CDR1 SGHDN, CDR2 FVKESK. The V end lost 3 bases, the J end lost 1 base, and 16 bases lay between the germline ends. The CDR3 contains 17 residues. The chain's CDR3 is CASSQIGRPGAKNIQYF. CDR3 coding DNA: TGTGCCAGCAGCCAGATAGGACGGCCGGGGGCCAAAAACATTCAGTACTTC.

The V gene is TRBV2, the J gene TRBJ1-1; D is unresolved. V gave up 6 bases and J gave up 7 bases, with 9 bases separating them. CDR1 is SNHLY and CDR2 is FYNNEI in the germline V gene. The CDR3 has 11 residues. Here the CDR3 DNA reads TGTGCCAGCAGCGTCCACTATGAAGCTTTCTTT. This gives the protein CASSVHYEAFF.

The chain has TRBV7-9 and TRBJ2-1, with a weak D call TRBD2 (7 bases). The CDR3 totals 17 residues. Trimming took off 5 bases at V and 6 bases at J, with 23 bases between the two ends. Germline values: CDR1 SEHNR, CDR2 FQNEAQ (reference sequence). The CDR3 protein is CASSPRAGRGHFNEQFF. CDR3 coding DNA: TGTGCCAGCAGCCCCCGGGCGGGGCGGGGGCATTTCAATGAGCAGTTCTTC.

This chain connects TRBV19 to TRBJ1-5, with 9 bases fitting TRBD1. V was pared by 7 bases and J by 5 bases, with 15 bases of the junction left unmatched. The CDR3 consists of 17 residues. The germline CDR1 and CDR2 sequences are LNHDA and SQIVND (reference sequence). In nucleotides, the CDR3 is TGTGCCAGTAAACCGAGGGGGGGACAGGGAGTTTATCAGCCCCAGCATTTT. The encoded protein is CASKPRGGQGVYQPQHF.

This clone was observed once. The chain combines TRBV4-1 with TRBJ2-7, with 7 positions matching TRBD2. The CDR3 consists of 15 residues. The junction had 12 bases not matched to a gene; V was cut back by 4 bases and J by 6 bases. Germline CDR1 reads MGHRA; CDR2 reads YSYEKL. CDR3 protein: CASSLRLAGLSEQYF. The CDR3 nucleotides read TGCGCCAGCAGCCTTAGACTAGCTGGTCTTAGCGAGCAGTACTTC.

The chain recombines TRBV6-5 with TRBJ1-3, with 8 bases aligning to TRBD1. Per the germline V gene, CDR1 is MNHEY and CDR2 is SVGAGI. The CDR3 is 15 amino acids. V lost 5 bases and J lost 8; bases outside the gene matches: 11. The CDR3 sequence is CASSPLTGALDTIYF. The CDR3 nucleotides are TGTGCCAGCAGTCCCCTGACAGGGGCTTTAGACACCATATATTTT.

The J gene is TRBJ1-3, the V gene TRBV29-1; 7 bases agree with TRBD1. With 6 bases clipped from V and 3 bases from J, the junction kept 8 bases outside the gene matches. The germline V gene has CDR1 SQVTM and CDR2 ANQGSEA. The CDR3 sequence is 14 residues long. The CDR3 DNA sequence: TGCAGCGTAGGACAGGCAGTAGGTGGAAACACCATATATTTT. Encoded protein: CSVGQAVGGNTIYF.

The CDR3 DNA reads as TGCGCCAGCAGCCAAGCCCTAGGAGAGGGTTTTTCTCATGGCTACACCTTC. It yields the protein CASSQALGEGFSHGYTF. J is TRBJ1-2 and V is TRBV4-1; no firm D call. Trimming removed 1 base from V and 6 bases from J, with 21 bases in between. CDR3 length: 17 residues. The germline V gene encodes CDR1 MGHRA and CDR2 YSYEKL.

This clone was seen a handful of times. This chain uses TRBV27 with TRBJ1-5; D not certain. This CDR3 is 13 amino acids long. Between the trimmed V and J ends, which lost 6 bases and 0 bases, there was a span of 6 bases. Germline lookup yields CDR1 MNHEY and CDR2 SMNVEV (reference sequence). The CDR3 sequence: CASRLYSNQPQHF. The CDR3 DNA follows: TGTGCCAGCAGACTATATAGCAATCAGCCCCAGCATTTT.

This chain links TRBV2 with TRBJ2-2; D is possibly TRBD2 (6 bases). The CDR3 is made up of 14 amino acids. Germline assignment: CDR1 SNHLY and CDR2 FYNNEI. Trimming removed 4 bases at V and 5 bases at J, with 11 bases between. This chain's CDR3 is CASSADRGTGELFF. The CDR3 nucleotides read TGTGCCAGCAGTGCGGACCGGGGGACCGGGGAGCTGTTTTTT. The complete variable domain, with remaining parts taken from reference TRBV2 and TRBJ2-2, reads EPEVTQTPSHQVTQMGQEVILRCVPISNHLYFYWYRQILGQKVEFLVSFYNNEISEKSEIFDDQFSVERPDGSNFTLKIRSTKLEDSAMYFCASSADRGTGELFFGEGSRLTVL.